The present TCR beta chain was sequenced within a study of T-cell memory formation after mild COVID-19 (dated by TCRdb to the early 2020s). As for the study more broadly: Most TCR sequence clusters were specific to one of the two donors. Two young, previously healthy adult volunteers made up the cohort, one male and one female. In two donors, T-cell clones that expanded and contracted after mild COVID-19 were followed by sequencing TCRalpha and TCRbeta repertoires longitudinally. On the study overall, not on this receptor specifically: Contracting CD4+ clones appeared mostly in the CM and EM memory subsets, whereas CD8+ clones were enriched in EMRA. Some responding clones were found in pre-infection memory, which suggests that pre-existing cross-reactive memory T cells took part in the SARS-CoV-2 response. Clones contracting from day 15 to 85 had balanced CD4/CD8 phenotypes, while a second wave expanding from day 15 to 37 was biased towards CD4+. The study covered only a couple of mild cases, and larger cohorts including severe cases with pre-infection samples were considered necessary. SARS-CoV-2 specificity of the second-wave clones peaking on day 37 was not confirmed.

The data were produced on an Illumina NovaSeq 6000. cDNA libraries for TCRalpha and TCRbeta were prepared by 5'RACE using constant-segment primers, with sample barcodes and unique molecular identifiers added. RNA was extracted from every sample with Trizol reagent. The libraries were amplified in two PCR steps, and the second step added a second sample barcode and Illumina TruSeq adapters. Libraries were sequenced on an Illumina NovaSeq with 2 x 150 bp paired-end reads. Per the source publication's procedure: The reads were demultiplexed and collapsed into UMI-guided consensus sequences using migec v1.2.7. Using mixcr v2.1.11, the UMI consensuses were aligned to TRA and TRB V and J templates and assembled into clonotypes. Clonotypes were classified as expanded or contracted when called significant by both edgeR and NoisET, with noise models trained on biological replicates. For edgeR calls, a false discovery rate-adjusted p below 0.01 and a log2 fold-change threshold of 1 were applied. As an exploratory analysis of dynamics, PCA with hierarchical clustering was applied to max-normalized trajectories of the 1000 most abundant clonotypes. Each responding clone was given a CD4 or CD8 phenotype based on the CD4+ and CD8+ repertoires, which had been sequenced separately. TCRdb reran the public reads through fastp at Q25 and MiXCR, keeping productive beta chains. Each entry is one CDR3 protein sequence, shown with its most common DNA and genes. None of the V and J calls come from the authors' own analysis; TCRdb made them. The sample table lists 85,000 to 130,000 distinct CDR3 sequences, roughly an eighth of them with a count of one. Jointly, the top ten make up around 30% of the sample.

The sample holds a few counts of this clonotype. It lacks a known antigen. Base qualities are not recorded, but no much larger clone differs from it by a single base. PBMCs were isolated by Ficoll-Paque density gradient centrifugation. CDR1 and CDR2 are drawn from the germline V gene: SGDLS, YYNGEE. From its cysteine to its phenylalanine, the CDR3 spans 16 amino acids. The CDR3 DNA has 48 bases and is translated from base 1. After removal of 3 bases from V and 2 bases from J, the junction retains 6 bases not matched to a gene. Sample: PBMCs or a T cell subset sorted from them (not recorded which). This chain is built from TRBV9 and TRBJ2-3, with 10 middle bases fitting TRBD2. This receptor was taken from an adult woman who had mild COVID-19 (a few samples of this study predate the infection). The sample titles of this study are shuffled in the database, so cell type and time point are left out; the donor was told from shared clones. The nucleotide sequence is given as TGTGCCAGCAGCGAAATAGCGGGGGGTTACACAGATACGCAGTATTTT. It translates to CASSEIAGGYTDTQYF.